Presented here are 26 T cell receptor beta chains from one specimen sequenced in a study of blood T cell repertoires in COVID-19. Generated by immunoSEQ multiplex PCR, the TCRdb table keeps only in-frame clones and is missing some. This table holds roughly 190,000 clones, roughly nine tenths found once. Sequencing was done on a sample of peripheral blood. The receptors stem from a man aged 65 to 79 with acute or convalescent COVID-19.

CDR3 in DNA: TGTGCCAGCAGGACTACAGTGATTAGCAATCAGCCCCAGCATTTT. Translating it yields CASRTTVISNQPQHF. The rearrangement uses TRBV7-2 and TRBJ1-5; D unresolved. The germline V gene encodes CDR1 SGHTA and CDR2 FQGNSA. V was shortened by 6 bases and J by 0 bases, with 12 bases between the two germline ends. This CDR3 is 15 amino acids long.

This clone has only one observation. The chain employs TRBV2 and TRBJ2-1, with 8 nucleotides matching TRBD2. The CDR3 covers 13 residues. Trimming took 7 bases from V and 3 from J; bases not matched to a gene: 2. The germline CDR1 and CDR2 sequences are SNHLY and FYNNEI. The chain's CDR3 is CASTSGSYNEQFF. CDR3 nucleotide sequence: TGTGCCAGCACGAGCGGGAGCTACAATGAGCAGTTCTTC.

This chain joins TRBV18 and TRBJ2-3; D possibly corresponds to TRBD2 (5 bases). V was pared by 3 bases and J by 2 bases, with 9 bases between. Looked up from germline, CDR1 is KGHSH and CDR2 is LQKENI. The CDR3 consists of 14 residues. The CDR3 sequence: CASSPRVTTDTQYF. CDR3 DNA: TGTGCCAGCTCACCGAGGGTCACCACAGATACGCAGTATTTT.

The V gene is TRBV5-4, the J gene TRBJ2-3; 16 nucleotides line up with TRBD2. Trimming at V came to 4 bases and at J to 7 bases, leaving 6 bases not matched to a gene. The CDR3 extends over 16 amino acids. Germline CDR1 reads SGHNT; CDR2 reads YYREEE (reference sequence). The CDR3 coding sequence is TGTGCCAGCAGCGGAGGGACTAGCGGGGGGGCGTATACGCAGTATTTT. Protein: CASSGGTSGGAYTQYF. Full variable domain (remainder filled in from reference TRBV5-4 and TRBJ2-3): ETGVTQSPTHLIKTRGQQVTLRCSSQSGHNTVSWYQQALGQGPQFIFQYYREEENGRGNFPPRFSGLQFPNYSSELNVNALELDDSALYLCASSGGTSGGAYTQYFGPGTRLTVL.

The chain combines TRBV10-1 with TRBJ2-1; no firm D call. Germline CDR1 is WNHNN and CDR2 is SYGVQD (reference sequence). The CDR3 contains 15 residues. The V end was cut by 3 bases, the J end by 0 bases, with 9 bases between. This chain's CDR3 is CASSDGRSSYNEQFF. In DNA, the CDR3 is TGCGCCAGCAGTGATGGCCGGAGCTCCTACAATGAGCAGTTCTTC.

CDR3 amino acids: CASNPTGGDQPQHF. The CDR3 coding sequence is TGTGCCAGCAACCCTACAGGGGGGGATCAGCCCCAGCATTTT. V usage is TRBV2 and J usage is TRBJ1-5, with 8 bases matching TRBD1. The trim removed 7 bases at V and 5 bases at J, leaving 7 bases unmatched. The germline V gene has CDR1 SNHLY and CDR2 FYNNEI. This CDR3 has 14 residues. The full variable domain, with the rest looked up from reference TRBV2 and TRBJ1-5, is EPEVTQTPSHQVTQMGQEVILRCVPISNHLYFYWYRQILGQKVEFLVSFYNNEISEKSEIFDDQFSVERPDGSNFTLKIRSTKLEDSAMYFCASNPTGGDQPQHFGDGTRLSIL.

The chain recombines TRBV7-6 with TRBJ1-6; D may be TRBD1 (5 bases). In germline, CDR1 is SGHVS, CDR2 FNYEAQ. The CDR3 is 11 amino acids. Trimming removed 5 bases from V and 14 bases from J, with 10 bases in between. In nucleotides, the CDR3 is TGTGCCAGCAGCCGCGGGGGGGCCCTCCACTTT. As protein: CASSRGGALHF.

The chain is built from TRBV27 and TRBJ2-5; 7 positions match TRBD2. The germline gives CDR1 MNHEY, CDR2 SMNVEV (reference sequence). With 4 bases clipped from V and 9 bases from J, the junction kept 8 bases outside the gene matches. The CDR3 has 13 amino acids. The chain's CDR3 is CASSSSGGLAQYF. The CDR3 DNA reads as TGTGCCAGCAGTTCCTCGGGGGGTCTGGCCCAGTACTTC.

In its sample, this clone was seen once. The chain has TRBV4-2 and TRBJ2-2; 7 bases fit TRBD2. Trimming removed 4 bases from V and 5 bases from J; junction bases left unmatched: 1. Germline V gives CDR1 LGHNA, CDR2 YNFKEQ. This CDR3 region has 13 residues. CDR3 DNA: TGTGCCAGCAGCCTCGGGGGGACCGGGGAGCTGTTTTTT. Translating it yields CASSLGGTGELFF.

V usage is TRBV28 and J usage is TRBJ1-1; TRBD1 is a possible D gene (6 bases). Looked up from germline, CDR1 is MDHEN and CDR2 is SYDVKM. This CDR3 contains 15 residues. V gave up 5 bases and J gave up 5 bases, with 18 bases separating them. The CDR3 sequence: CASSGSLGATTEAFF. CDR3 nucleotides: TGTGCCAGCAGTGGCTCGTTGGGGGCGACGACTGAAGCTTTCTTT.

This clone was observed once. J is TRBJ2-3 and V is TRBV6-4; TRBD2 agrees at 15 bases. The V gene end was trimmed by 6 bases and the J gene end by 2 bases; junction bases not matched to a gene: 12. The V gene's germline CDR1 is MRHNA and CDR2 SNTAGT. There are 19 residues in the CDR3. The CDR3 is CASSSSGLAGGGNTDTQYF. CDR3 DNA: TGTGCCAGCAGCTCCTCGGGACTAGCGGGGGGCGGGAACACAGATACGCAGTATTTT.

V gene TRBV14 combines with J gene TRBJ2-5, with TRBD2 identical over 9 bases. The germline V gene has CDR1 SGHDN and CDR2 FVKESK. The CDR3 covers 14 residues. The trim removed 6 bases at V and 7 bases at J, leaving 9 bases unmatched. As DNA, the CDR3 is TGTGCCAGCAGACCGAGCGGGGGGCCGGGGACCCAGTACTTC. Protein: CASRPSGGPGTQYF.

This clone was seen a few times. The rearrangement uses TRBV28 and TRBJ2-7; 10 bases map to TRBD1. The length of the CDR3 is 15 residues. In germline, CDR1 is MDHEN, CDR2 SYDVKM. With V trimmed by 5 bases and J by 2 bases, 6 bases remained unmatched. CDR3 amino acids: CASSVPGQGTYEQYF. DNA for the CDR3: TGTGCCAGCAGTGTACCGGGACAGGGGACCTACGAGCAGTACTTC.

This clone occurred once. This CDR3 reads CATSREARGLYNEQFF. The CDR3 nucleotides read TGTGCCACCAGCAGAGAGGCGAGGGGACTATACAATGAGCAGTTCTTC. The J gene is TRBJ2-1, the V gene TRBV15, with 7 positions matching TRBD2. This CDR3 region has 16 residues. The V gene's germline CDR1 is LNHNV and CDR2 YYDKDF (reference sequence). V lost 0 bases and J lost 4; bases outside the gene matches: 6.

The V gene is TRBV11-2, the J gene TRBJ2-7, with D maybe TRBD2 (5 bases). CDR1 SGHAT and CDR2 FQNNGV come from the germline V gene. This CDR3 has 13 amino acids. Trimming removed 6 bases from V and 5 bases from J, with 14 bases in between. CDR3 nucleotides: TGTGCCAGCAGTATTAATTTCGGGGACGAGCAGTACTTC. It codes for CASSINFGDEQYF.

The CDR3 DNA reads TGTGCCAGCAGGAGGACAGGGGCTCCCGAGACCCAGTACTTC. Protein: CASRRTGAPETQYF. The rearrangement uses TRBV6-5 and TRBJ2-5; 9 nucleotides align to TRBD1. The CDR3 covers 14 residues. Trimming at V came to 6 bases and at J to 5 bases, leaving 7 bases not matched to a gene. CDR1 is MNHEY, CDR2 SVGAGI, per germline.

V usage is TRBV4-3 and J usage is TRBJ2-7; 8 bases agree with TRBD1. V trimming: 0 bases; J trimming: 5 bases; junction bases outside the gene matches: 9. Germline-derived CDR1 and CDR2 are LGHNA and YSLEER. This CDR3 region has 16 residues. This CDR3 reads CASSQDLSRGQDEQYF. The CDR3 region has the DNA TGCGCCAGCAGCCAAGATCTATCCAGGGGGCAAGACGAGCAGTACTTC.

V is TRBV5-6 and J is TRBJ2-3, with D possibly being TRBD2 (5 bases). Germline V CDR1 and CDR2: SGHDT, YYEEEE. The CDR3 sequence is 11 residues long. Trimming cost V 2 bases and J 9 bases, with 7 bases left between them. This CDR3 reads CASSFGNTQYF. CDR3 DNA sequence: TGTGCCAGCAGCTTCGGGAACACGCAGTATTTT.

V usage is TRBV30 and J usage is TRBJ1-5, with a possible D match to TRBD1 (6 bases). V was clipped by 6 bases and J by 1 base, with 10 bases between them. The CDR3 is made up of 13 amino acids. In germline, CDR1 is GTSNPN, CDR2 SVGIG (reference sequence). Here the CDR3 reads CACSTGSNQPQHF. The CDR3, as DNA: TGTGCCTGCTCCACAGGGAGCAATCAGCCCCAGCATTTT.

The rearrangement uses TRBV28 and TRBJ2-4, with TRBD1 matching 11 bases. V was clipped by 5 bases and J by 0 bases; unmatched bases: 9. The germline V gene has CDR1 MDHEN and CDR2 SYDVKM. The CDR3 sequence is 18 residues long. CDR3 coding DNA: TGTGCCAGCAGTCCCAGGACAGGGGGCCTACTAGCCAAAAACATTCAGTACTTC. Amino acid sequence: CASSPRTGGLLAKNIQYF.

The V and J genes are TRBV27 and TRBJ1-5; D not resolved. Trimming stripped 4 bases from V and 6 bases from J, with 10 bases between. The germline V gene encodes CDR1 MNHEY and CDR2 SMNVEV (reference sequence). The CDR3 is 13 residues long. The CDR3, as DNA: TGTGCCAGCAGTTGGAAAGAGGGTCAGCCCCAGCATTTT. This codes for CASSWKEGQPQHF.

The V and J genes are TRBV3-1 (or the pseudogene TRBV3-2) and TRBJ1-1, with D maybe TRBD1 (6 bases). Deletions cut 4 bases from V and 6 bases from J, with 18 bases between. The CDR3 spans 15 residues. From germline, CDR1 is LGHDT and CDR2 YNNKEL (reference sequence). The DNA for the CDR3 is TGTGCCAGCAGCCGACTCACCTCAGGGGCCTCTGAAGCTTTCTTT. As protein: CASSRLTSGASEAFF.

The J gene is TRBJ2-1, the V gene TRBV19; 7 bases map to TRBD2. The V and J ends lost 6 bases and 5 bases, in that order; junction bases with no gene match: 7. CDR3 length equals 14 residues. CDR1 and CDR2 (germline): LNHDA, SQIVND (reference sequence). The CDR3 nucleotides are TGTGCCAGTAGCCGGGGACTACATAACAATGAGCAGTTCTTC. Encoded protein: CASSRGLHNNEQFF.

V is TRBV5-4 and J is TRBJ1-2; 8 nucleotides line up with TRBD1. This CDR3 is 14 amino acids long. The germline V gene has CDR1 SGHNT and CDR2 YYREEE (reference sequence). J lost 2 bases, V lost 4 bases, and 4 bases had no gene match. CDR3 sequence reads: CASSVGQENYGYTF. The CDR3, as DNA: TGTGCCAGCAGCGTGGGACAGGAAAACTATGGCTACACCTTC. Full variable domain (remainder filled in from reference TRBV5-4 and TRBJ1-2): ETGVTQSPTHLIKTRGQQVTLRCSSQSGHNTVSWYQQALGQGPQFIFQYYREEENGRGNFPPRFSGLQFPNYSSELNVNALELDDSALYLCASSVGQENYGYTFGSGTRLTVV.

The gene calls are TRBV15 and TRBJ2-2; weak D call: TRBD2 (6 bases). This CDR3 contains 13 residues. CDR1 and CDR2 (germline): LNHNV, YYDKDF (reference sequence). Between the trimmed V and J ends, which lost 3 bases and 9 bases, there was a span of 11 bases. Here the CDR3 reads CATSSGRLWELFF. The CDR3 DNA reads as TGTGCCACCAGCAGCGGGAGACTCTGGGAGCTGTTTTTT.

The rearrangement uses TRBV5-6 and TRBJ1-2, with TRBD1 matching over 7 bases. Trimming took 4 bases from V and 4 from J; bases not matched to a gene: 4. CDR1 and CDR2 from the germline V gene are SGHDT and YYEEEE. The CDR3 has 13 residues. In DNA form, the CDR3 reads TGTGCCAGCAGCAGAACAGGGGCCTATGGCTACACCTTC. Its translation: CASSRTGAYGYTF.